This T cell receptor beta chain was recovered during a study of blood T cell repertoires in COVID-19. Overall study context: Sources were T cells, B-cell-depleted T cells, or PBMCs; the material itself was cDNA or gDNA.

Germline assignment: CDR1 SGHDT and CDR2 YYEEEE. The V end was cut by 1 base, the J end by 2 bases, with 13 bases between. The CDR3 extends over 15 amino acids. In the source study's methods: Reference gene primers were amplified, and this amplification served to estimate nucleated cell counts. Only in-frame clones appear in the TCRdb table, and some are missing; sequencing was by immunoSEQ multiplex PCR. V, J and clone size are those of that table, while D and trimming were read from the DNA. The sample includes 210,000 or so clones, roughly 84% of them seen just once. This receptor was taken from a woman aged 40 to 50 who had recovered from COVID-19. The chain uses TRBV5-6 and TRBJ2-7, with D perhaps TRBD1 (5 bases). Material for sequencing was peripheral blood. Here the CDR3 DNA reads TGTGCCAGCAGCTTGATATCAGGGATAACCTACGAGCAGTACTTC. This sequence encodes CASSLISGITYEQYF.